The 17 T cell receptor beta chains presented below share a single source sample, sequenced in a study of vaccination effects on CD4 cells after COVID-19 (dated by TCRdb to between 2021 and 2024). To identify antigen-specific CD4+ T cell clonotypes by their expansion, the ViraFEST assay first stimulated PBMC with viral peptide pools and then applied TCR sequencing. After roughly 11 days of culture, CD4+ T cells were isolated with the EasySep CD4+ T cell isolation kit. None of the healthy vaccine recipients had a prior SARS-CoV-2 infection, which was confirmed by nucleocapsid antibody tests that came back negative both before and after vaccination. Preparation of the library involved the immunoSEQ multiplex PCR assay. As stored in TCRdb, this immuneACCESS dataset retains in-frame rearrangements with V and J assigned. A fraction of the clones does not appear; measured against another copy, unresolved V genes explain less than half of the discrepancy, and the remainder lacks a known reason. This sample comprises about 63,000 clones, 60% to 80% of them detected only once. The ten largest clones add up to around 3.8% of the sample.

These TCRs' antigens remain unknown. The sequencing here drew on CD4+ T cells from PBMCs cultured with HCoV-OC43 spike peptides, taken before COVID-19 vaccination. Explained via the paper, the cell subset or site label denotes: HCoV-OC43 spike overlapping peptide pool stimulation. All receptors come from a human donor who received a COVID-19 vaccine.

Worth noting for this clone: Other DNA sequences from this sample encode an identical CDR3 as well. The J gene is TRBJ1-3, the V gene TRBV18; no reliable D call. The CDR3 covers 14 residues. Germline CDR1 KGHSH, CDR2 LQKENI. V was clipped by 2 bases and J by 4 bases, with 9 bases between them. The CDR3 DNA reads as TGTGCCAGCTCACCAGAGGGTGCCGGAAACACCATATATTTT. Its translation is CASSPEGAGNTIYF.

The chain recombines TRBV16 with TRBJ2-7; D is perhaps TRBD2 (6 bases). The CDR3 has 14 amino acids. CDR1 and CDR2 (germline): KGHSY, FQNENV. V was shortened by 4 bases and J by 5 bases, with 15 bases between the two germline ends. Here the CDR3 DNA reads TGTGCCAGCAGCCTACGCGGGGCTCTGGACGAGCAGTACGTC. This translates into CASSLRGALDEQYV.

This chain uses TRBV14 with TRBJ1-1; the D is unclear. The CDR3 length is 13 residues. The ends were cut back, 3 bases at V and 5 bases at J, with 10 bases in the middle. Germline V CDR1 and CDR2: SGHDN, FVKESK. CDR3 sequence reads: CASSQSGETEAFF. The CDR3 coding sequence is TGTGCCAGCAGCCAGTCCGGGGAGACTGAAGCTTTCTTT.

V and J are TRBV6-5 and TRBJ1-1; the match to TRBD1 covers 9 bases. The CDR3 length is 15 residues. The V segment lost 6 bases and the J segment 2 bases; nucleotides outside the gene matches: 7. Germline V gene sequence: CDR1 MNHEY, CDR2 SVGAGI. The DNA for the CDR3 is TGTGCCAGCAGGGCACAGGGGGCGATCAACACTGAAGCTTTCTTT. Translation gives CASRAQGAINTEAFF.

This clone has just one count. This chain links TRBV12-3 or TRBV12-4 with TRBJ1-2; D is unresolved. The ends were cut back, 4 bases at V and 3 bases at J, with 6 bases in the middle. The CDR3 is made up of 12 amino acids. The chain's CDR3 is CASSYRDYGYTF. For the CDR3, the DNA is TGTGCCAGCAGTTATCGGGACTATGGCTACACCTTC.

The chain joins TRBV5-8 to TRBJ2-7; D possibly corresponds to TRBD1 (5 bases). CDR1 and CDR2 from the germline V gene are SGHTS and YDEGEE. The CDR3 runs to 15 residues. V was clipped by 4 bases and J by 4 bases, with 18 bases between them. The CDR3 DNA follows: TGTGCCAGCAGCCAAAAACGACAGAACCAATACGAGCAGTACGTC. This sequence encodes CASSQKRQNQYEQYV.

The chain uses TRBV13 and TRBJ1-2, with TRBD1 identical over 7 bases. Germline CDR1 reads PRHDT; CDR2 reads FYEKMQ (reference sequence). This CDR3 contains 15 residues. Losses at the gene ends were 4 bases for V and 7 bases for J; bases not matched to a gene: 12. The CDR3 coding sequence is TGTGCCAGCAGCTCGCGACAGGGCATTCGATCTGGCTACACCTTC. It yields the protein CASSSRQGIRSGYTF.

The DNA of the CDR3 is TGTGCCAGCAGCTCGGGGAATCAGCCCCAGCATTTT. This gives the protein CASSSGNQPQHF. V usage is TRBV7-9 and J usage is TRBJ1-5; D unclear. Germline CDR1 and CDR2: SEHNR and FQNEAQ (reference sequence). CDR3 length: 12 amino acids. The germline V and J ends were trimmed by 4 bases and 4 bases, with 5 bases remaining between them.

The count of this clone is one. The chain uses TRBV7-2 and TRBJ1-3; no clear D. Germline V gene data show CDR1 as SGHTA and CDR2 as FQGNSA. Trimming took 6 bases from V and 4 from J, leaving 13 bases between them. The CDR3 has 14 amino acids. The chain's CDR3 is CASSSRVGGNTIYF. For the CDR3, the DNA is TGTGCCAGCAGTTCCCGGGTGGGCGGAAACACCATATATTTT.

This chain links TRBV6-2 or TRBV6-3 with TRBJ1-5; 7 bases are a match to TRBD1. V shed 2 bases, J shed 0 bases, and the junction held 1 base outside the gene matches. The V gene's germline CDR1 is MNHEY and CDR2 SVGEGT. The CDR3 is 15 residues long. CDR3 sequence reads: CASSYGTVSNQPQHF. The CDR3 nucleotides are TGTGCCAGCAGTTACGGGACAGTTAGCAATCAGCCCCAGCATTTT.

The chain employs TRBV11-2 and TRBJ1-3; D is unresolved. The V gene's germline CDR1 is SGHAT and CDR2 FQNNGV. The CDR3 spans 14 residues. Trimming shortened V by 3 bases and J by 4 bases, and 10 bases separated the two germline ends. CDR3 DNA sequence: TGTGCCAGCAGCTTTACCTCCACCGGAAACACCATATATTTT. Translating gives CASSFTSTGNTIYF. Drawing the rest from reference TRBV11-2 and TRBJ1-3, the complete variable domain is EAGVAQSPRYKIIEKRQSVAFWCNPISGHATLYWYQQILGQGPKLLIQFQNNGVVDDSQLPKDRFSAERLKGVDSTLKIQPAKLEDSAVYLCASSFTSTGNTIYFGEGSWLTVV.

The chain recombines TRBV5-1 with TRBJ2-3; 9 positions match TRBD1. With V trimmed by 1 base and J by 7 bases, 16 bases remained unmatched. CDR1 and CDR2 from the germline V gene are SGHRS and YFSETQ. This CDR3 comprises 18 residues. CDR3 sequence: CASSLYQIPGQGGHTQYF. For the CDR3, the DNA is TGCGCCAGCAGCTTGTATCAAATTCCGGGACAGGGTGGACATACGCAGTATTTT.

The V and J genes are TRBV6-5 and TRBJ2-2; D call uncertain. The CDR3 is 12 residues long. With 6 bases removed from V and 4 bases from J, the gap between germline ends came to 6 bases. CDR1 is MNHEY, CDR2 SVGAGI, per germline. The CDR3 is CASRKATGELFF. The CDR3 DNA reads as TGTGCCAGCAGAAAAGCCACCGGGGAGCTGTTTTTT.

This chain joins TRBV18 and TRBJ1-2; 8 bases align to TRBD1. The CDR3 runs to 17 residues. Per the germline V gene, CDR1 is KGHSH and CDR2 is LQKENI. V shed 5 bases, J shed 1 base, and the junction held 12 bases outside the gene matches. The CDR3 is CASSAGQGSDYNYGYTF. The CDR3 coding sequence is TGTGCCAGCTCAGCTGGACAGGGATCAGATTATAACTATGGCTACACCTTC.

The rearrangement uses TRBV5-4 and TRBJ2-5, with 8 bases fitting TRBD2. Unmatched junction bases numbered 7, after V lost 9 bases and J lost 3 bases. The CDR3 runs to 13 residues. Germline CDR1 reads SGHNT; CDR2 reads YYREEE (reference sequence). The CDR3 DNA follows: TGTGCCACCGCCGGGGGGGTCGAAGAGACCCAGTACTTC. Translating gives CATAGGVEETQYF.

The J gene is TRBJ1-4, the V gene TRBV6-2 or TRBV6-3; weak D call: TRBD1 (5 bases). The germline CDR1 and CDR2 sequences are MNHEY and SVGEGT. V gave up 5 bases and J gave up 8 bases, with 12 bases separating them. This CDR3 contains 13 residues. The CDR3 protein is CASSRGDVEKLFF. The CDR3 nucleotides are TGTGCCAGCAGTCGCGGGGACGTAGAAAAACTGTTTTTT.

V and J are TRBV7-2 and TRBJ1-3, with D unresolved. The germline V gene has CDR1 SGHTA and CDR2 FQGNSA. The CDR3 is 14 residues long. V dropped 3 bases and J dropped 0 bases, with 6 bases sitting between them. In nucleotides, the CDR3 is TGTGCCAGCAGCTTTAAGGGCTCTGGAAACACCATATATTTT. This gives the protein CASSFKGSGNTIYF.